These 19 T cell receptor beta chains were all obtained from the same sample, sequenced in a study of blood T cell repertoires in COVID-19 (dated by TCRdb to 2019 to 2021). Library method: the immunoSEQ multiplex PCR assay. Sourced from immuneACCESS, this table was stored by TCRdb with only in-frame sequences that have V and J called. A share of the clones is absent; for the studies checked, an unresolved V gene accounts for under half, and the remainder has no known explanation. This sample holds around 340,000 clones; 70% to 90% were observed only once. The leading ten clones occupy 7.1% of the sample. The specimen was peripheral blood. The receptors were gathered from a woman aged 60 to 75 with COVID-19, enrolled during active disease.

The chain joins TRBV11-3 to TRBJ2-1; 9 bases are shared with TRBD1. V shed 5 bases and J 5 bases; nucleotides not matched to a gene: 7. The CDR3 extends over 15 amino acids. In germline, CDR1 is SGHNT, CDR2 YENEEA. CDR3 in DNA: TGTGCCAGCAGCCACCGGGACAGGGTGAACAATGAGCAGTTCTTC. Translated, it gives CASSHRDRVNNEQFF.

The chain is built from TRBV6-5 and TRBJ2-7; D perhaps matches TRBD2 (6 bases). The CDR3 is 16 residues long. Trimming shortened V by 4 bases and J by 4 bases, and 20 bases separated the two germline ends. CDR1 MNHEY and CDR2 SVGAGI come from the germline V gene. The CDR3 spells CASSFWGDGLLYEQYF. The CDR3 DNA reads as TGTGCCAGCAGTTTCTGGGGGGACGGGCTGTTATACGAGCAGTACTTC.

This chain connects TRBV3-1 (or the pseudogene TRBV3-2) to TRBJ2-4; D is unclear. Germline values: CDR1 LGHDT, CDR2 YNNKEL (reference sequence). With 4 bases removed from V and 1 base from J, the gap between germline ends came to 5 bases. CDR3 length: 13 amino acids. CDR3 region: CASSLRAKNIQYF. The CDR3 region has the DNA TGTGCCAGCAGCCTTCGGGCCAAAAACATTCAGTACTTC.

The rearrangement links TRBV7-6 to TRBJ2-3, with TRBD2 identical over 11 bases. The CDR3 length is 15 residues. V trimming: 5 bases; J trimming: 3 bases; junction bases outside the gene matches: 4. Germline CDR1 SGHVS, CDR2 FNYEAQ. Here the CDR3 DNA reads TGTGCCAGCAGCCCCCGACTAGCGGGGACAGATACGCAGTATTTT. Translating gives CASSPRLAGTDTQYF.

Notes on this clone: Possible read error: a much larger clone is one base away. The sample contains more than one DNA sequence encoding this CDR3. The genes are TRBV7-9 and TRBJ2-1, with 9 positions matching TRBD2. Germline lookup yields CDR1 SEHNR and CDR2 FQNEAQ (reference sequence). The CDR3 runs to 16 residues. V shed 0 bases, J shed 1 base, and the junction held 1 base outside the gene matches. The CDR3 DNA follows: TGTGCCAGCAGCTTAGCTCTAGCGGGGTCCTACAATGAGCAGTTCTTC. This sequence encodes CASSLALAGSYNEQFF.

This chain links TRBV6-2 or TRBV6-3 with TRBJ2-7, with TRBD2 as a possible D gene (5 bases). Germline V gene sequence: CDR1 MNHEY, CDR2 SVGEGT. V was cut by 0 bases and J by 3 bases, with 12 bases left in between. The CDR3 is made up of 15 amino acids. The CDR3 here is CASSYSEASNYEQYF. The CDR3 DNA sequence: TGTGCCAGCAGTTACTCGGAAGCTAGCAACTACGAGCAGTACTTC.

CDR3 sequence: CASSQDKGVGLAGGRSYNEQFF. Written as DNA, the CDR3 is TGTGCCAGCAGCCAAGATAAAGGGGTGGGACTAGCGGGGGGCCGCTCCTACAATGAGCAGTTCTTC. The J gene is TRBJ2-1, the V gene TRBV3-1 (or the pseudogene TRBV3-2); 15 bases agree with TRBD2. CDR3 length: 22 residues. Per germline, CDR1 LGHDT and CDR2 YNNKEL (reference sequence). V lost 0 bases, J lost 0 bases, and 12 bases stayed unmatched.

This clone was counted once. The chain joins TRBV27 to TRBJ1-1; D perhaps matches TRBD1 (6 bases). CDR3 length: 14 amino acids. The germline gives CDR1 MNHEY, CDR2 SMNVEV (reference sequence). With 6 bases removed from V and 5 bases from J, the gap between germline ends came to 16 bases. CDR3 in DNA: TGTGCCAGCAGACCCACAGGGTGGCGGACTGAAGCTTTCTTT. Translating gives CASRPTGWRTEAFF.

J is TRBJ1-3 and V is TRBV10-2; no clear D gene. Germline V lookup: CDR1 WSHSY, CDR2 SAAADI. The CDR3 spans 14 residues. The V end lost 2 bases, the J end lost 2 bases, and 7 bases lay between the germline ends. This CDR3 is CASSEADPGNTIYF. The CDR3 DNA sequence: TGCGCCAGCAGTGAGGCGGATCCTGGAAACACCATATATTTT.

V and J are TRBV19 and TRBJ2-7, with 9 bases that match TRBD1. The J segment lost 4 bases and the V segment lost 4 bases, leaving 8 bases of the junction unmatched. The CDR3 is made up of 15 amino acids. Germline lookup yields CDR1 LNHDA and CDR2 SQIVND (reference sequence). CDR3 nucleotides: TGTGCCAGTAGTACAATCACAGGGGGCGGGTACGAGCAGTACTTC. It is translated as CASSTITGGGYEQYF.

This rearrangement joins TRBV4-1 to TRBJ1-3; 11 bases are a match to TRBD1. The V gene end was trimmed by 0 bases and the J gene end by 4 bases; junction bases not matched to a gene: 2. CDR1 is MGHRA, CDR2 YSYEKL, per germline. This CDR3 is 16 amino acids long. The CDR3 DNA follows: TGCGCCAGCAGCCAAGATGGGACAGGGGGGGGAAACACCATATATTTT. Translating it yields CASSQDGTGGGNTIYF.

V gene TRBV6-5 combines with J gene TRBJ2-7, with 8 bases fitting TRBD1. The CDR3 totals 14 residues. Looked up from germline, CDR1 is MNHEY and CDR2 is SVGAGI. V lost 7 bases, J lost 7 bases, and 12 bases stayed unmatched. The CDR3 protein is CASNPRGLVWEQYF. The CDR3, as DNA: TGTGCCAGCAATCCCAGGGGGCTTGTGTGGGAGCAGTACTTC.

A few counts support this clone. The chain uses TRBV29-1 and TRBJ1-2; maybe TRBD1 (6 bases). The V and J ends lost 5 bases and 4 bases respectively, with 29 bases between them. The CDR3 runs 18 residues. CDR1 is SQVTM and CDR2 is ANQGSEA in the germline V gene. The CDR3 sequence: CSVQTPIKQGDRAYGYTF. The CDR3 DNA sequence: TGCAGCGTTCAAACCCCTATAAAACAGGGAGATCGGGCCTATGGCTACACCTTC.

This chain links TRBV6-2 or TRBV6-3 with TRBJ2-7; a possible D gene is TRBD1 (5 bases). Germline V gene data show CDR1 as MNHEY and CDR2 as SVGEGT. Trimming took 2 bases from V and 5 from J, leaving 16 bases between them. The CDR3 loop spans 15 amino acids. The CDR3 nucleotides are TGTGCCAGCAGTTACAAGGGGCGCCGGTCGGACGAGCAGTACTTC. Amino acid sequence: CASSYKGRRSDEQYF.

This chain uses TRBV3-1 (or the pseudogene TRBV3-2) with TRBJ2-5; possibly TRBD2 for D (6 bases). This CDR3 has 13 amino acids. CDR1 is LGHDT, CDR2 YNNKEL, per germline (reference sequence). Trimming stripped 2 bases from V and 5 bases from J, with 9 bases between. CDR3 bases: TGTGCCAGCAGCCAATTGGGGAGGGAGACCCAGTACTTC. Translated, it gives CASSQLGRETQYF.

In this sample, this clone turned up once. This chain connects TRBV6-5 to TRBJ2-7; 7 bases match TRBD1. V lost 2 bases and J lost 2; bases outside the gene matches: 6. This CDR3 contains 15 residues. CDR1 MNHEY and CDR2 SVGAGI come from the germline V gene. The CDR3 sequence: CASSYGQAVTYEQYF. As DNA, the CDR3 is TGTGCCAGCAGTTACGGACAGGCCGTAACCTACGAGCAGTACTTC.

The chain is built from TRBV5-1 and TRBJ2-7, with D tentatively TRBD2 (6 bases). The V and J ends lost 3 bases and 2 bases respectively, with 12 bases between them. Germline lookup yields CDR1 SGHRS and CDR2 YFSETQ. The CDR3 is made up of 14 amino acids. The CDR3 nucleotides are TGCGCCAGCAGCTGGAGGGAGAACGCCTACGAGCAGTACTTC. This translates into CASSWRENAYEQYF.

V gene TRBV12-3 or TRBV12-4 combines with J gene TRBJ1-1, with a possible D match to TRBD1 (6 bases). The V and J ends lost 6 bases and 8 bases respectively, with 10 bases between them. The CDR3 runs to 11 residues. CDR3 sequence: CASRTGTEAFF. The CDR3, as DNA: TGTGCCAGCAGAACCGGGACAGAAGCTTTCTTT.

This clone was recorded a few times. The chain uses TRBV29-1 and TRBJ1-1; 9 nucleotides align to TRBD1. The germline V gene encodes CDR1 SQVTM and CDR2 ANQGSEA. Trimming removed 5 bases from V and 0 bases from J; junction bases left unmatched: 7. The CDR3 consists of 15 residues. The CDR3 reads CSVSPGQGMNTEAFF. Here the CDR3 DNA reads TGCAGCGTTTCCCCGGGACAGGGCATGAACACTGAAGCTTTCTTT.